Below, 24 T cell receptor beta chains from the same sample are listed, as sequenced in a study of blood T cell repertoires in COVID-19. Clones were sequenced by immunoSEQ multiplex PCR, and TCRdb holds only the in-frame ones, with some missing. The sample yields about 120,000 clones, more than 75% seen once. Sequences were obtained from peripheral blood. The receptors come from a man between 60 and 75 years old with acute or convalescent COVID-19.

V usage is TRBV6-2 or TRBV6-3 and J usage is TRBJ2-7, with 7 nucleotides matching TRBD2. Germline CDR1 is MNHEY and CDR2 is SVGEGT. The CDR3 totals 16 residues. J lost 2 bases, V lost 2 bases, and 9 bases had no gene match. The CDR3 reads CASSYPSGKFTYEQYF. The CDR3 DNA is TGTGCCAGCAGTTACCCCAGCGGGAAGTTCACCTACGAGCAGTACTTC.

V usage is TRBV13 and J usage is TRBJ2-3; a possible D gene is TRBD2 (6 bases). This CDR3 spans 16 amino acids. CDR1 and CDR2 from the germline V gene are PRHDT and FYEKMQ (reference sequence). V dropped 1 base and J dropped 4 bases, with 15 bases sitting between them. In DNA form, the CDR3 reads TGTGCCAGCAGCTTAGCGGCGGGATTGGGGGCAGATACGCAGTATTTT. It codes for CASSLAAGLGADTQYF. Full variable domain (outside the CDR3, taken from reference TRBV13 and TRBJ2-3): AAGVIQSPRHLIKEKRETATLKCYPIPRHDTVYWYQQGPGQDPQFLISFYEKMQSDKGSIPDRFSAQQFSDYHSELNMSSLELGDSALYFCASSLAAGLGADTQYFGPGTRLTVL.

The genes are TRBV19 and TRBJ2-1; 8 bases agree with TRBD2. CDR1 is LNHDA and CDR2 is SQIVND in the germline V gene (reference sequence). The ends lost 9 bases at V and 5 bases at J; junction bases unmatched: 15. CDR3 size: 16 residues. CDR3 sequence: CASQIGLGLGNNEQFF. DNA of the CDR3: TGTGCCAGCCAGATCGGGCTGGGACTAGGCAACAATGAGCAGTTCTTC.

The chain combines TRBV30 with TRBJ1-3; 9 bases are shared with TRBD1. CDR1 and CDR2 (germline): GTSNPN, SVGIG (reference sequence). The CDR3 sequence is 14 residues long. The J segment lost 2 bases and the V segment lost 5 bases, leaving 4 bases of the junction unmatched. CDR3 DNA sequence: TGTGCCTGGTCACAGGGGGCGACTGGAAACACCATATATTTT. It translates to CAWSQGATGNTIYF. The full variable domain, rest sourced from reference TRBV30 and TRBJ1-3, is SQTIHQWPATLVQPVGSPLSLECTVEGTSNPNLYWYRQAAGRGLQLLFYSVGIGQISSEVPQNLSASRPQDRQFILSSKKLLLSDSGFYLCAWSQGATGNTIYFGEGSWLTVV.

The V and J genes are TRBV10-3 and TRBJ2-7; TRBD2 agrees at 9 bases. The CDR3 consists of 15 residues. Trimming cost V 5 bases and J 7 bases; bases outside gene matches: 12. CDR1 and CDR2 from the germline V gene are ENHRY and SYGVKD. CDR3 amino acids: CAISRGREGLEEQYF. Written as DNA, the CDR3 is TGTGCCATCAGTCGGGGGCGGGAGGGCCTTGAGGAGCAGTACTTC.

V usage is TRBV7-8 and J usage is TRBJ2-5; maybe TRBD1 (5 bases). Germline CDR1 and CDR2: SGHVS and FQNEAQ. V was pared by 2 bases and J by 7 bases, with 14 bases between. This CDR3 spans 14 amino acids. The CDR3 bases are TGTGCCAGCAGCTTAAGTGGGGCCTCGGGGACCCAGTACTTC. This encodes CASSLSGASGTQYF.

The chain employs TRBV10-3 and TRBJ2-7; 9 bases align to TRBD2. The CDR3 is 14 residues long. Germline values: CDR1 ENHRY, CDR2 SYGVKD. Losses at the gene ends were 3 bases for V and 5 bases for J; bases not matched to a gene: 5. CDR3 loop: CAISDAGGRNEQYF. The CDR3 bases are TGTGCCATCAGTGACGCGGGAGGGCGAAACGAGCAGTACTTC.

The chain carries TRBV28 and TRBJ1-2, with D possibly TRBD1 on 6 matching bases. This CDR3 contains 13 residues. V gave up 5 bases and J gave up 4 bases, with 11 bases separating them. Germline V CDR1 and CDR2: MDHEN, SYDVKM. The CDR3 region is CASSPRDIYGYTF. The DNA of the CDR3 is TGTGCCAGCAGTCCTCGGGACATCTATGGCTACACCTTC.

This clone was picked up one time. The V gene is TRBV6-5, the J gene TRBJ1-2; 8 bases agree with TRBD1. V trimming: 6 bases; J trimming: 1 base; junction bases outside the gene matches: 4. CDR3 length: 14 residues. The V gene's germline CDR1 is MNHEY and CDR2 SVGAGI. The CDR3 region has the DNA TGTGCCAGCAGACGTGGACAGGGTAACTATGGCTACACCTTC. Protein sequence: CASRRGQGNYGYTF.

The genes are TRBV7-2 and TRBJ1-2, with TRBD1 matching 7 bases. V lost 0 bases and J lost 4; bases outside the gene matches: 5. The CDR3 is made up of 15 amino acids. The germline V gene has CDR1 SGHTA and CDR2 FQGNSA. CDR3 region: CASSLAEQGPYGYTF. The CDR3 coding sequence is TGTGCCAGCAGCTTAGCCGAACAGGGGCCCTATGGCTACACCTTC.

The chain uses TRBV19 and TRBJ2-1; the match to TRBD2 covers 9 bases. J was trimmed by 6 bases and V by 2 bases; bases with no gene match: 2. CDR1 is LNHDA, CDR2 SQIVND, per germline (reference sequence). The CDR3 has 14 amino acids. CDR3 amino acids: CASSILAGTNEQFF. The CDR3 DNA follows: TGTGCCAGTAGTATACTAGCGGGAACCAATGAGCAGTTCTTC. Complete variable domain (other parts from reference TRBV19 and TRBJ2-1): DGGITQSPKYLFRKEGQNVTLSCEQNLNHDAMYWYRQDPGQGLRLIYYSQIVNDFQKGDIAEGYSVSREKKESFPLTVTSAQKNPTAFYLCASSILAGTNEQFFGPGTRLTVL.

This clone was recorded once. The chain links TRBV19 to TRBJ2-3, with 13 bases aligning to TRBD2. Germline lookup yields CDR1 LNHDA and CDR2 SQIVND (reference sequence). Losses at the gene ends were 5 bases for V and 3 bases for J; bases not matched to a gene: 5. This CDR3 is built from 16 residues. In nucleotides, the CDR3 is TGTGCCAGTAGTCTCTGGACTAGCGGGGGAACAGATACGCAGTATTTT. Residues: CASSLWTSGGTDTQYF.

The chain recombines TRBV28 with TRBJ2-7; 11 nucleotides line up with TRBD1. The V and J ends lost 5 bases and 4 bases, in that order; junction bases with no gene match: 4. The CDR3 totals 14 residues. Germline V gives CDR1 MDHEN, CDR2 SYDVKM. The CDR3 DNA is TGTGCCAGCAGTCGGGACAGGGGGTGGTACGAGCAGTACTTC. Protein: CASSRDRGWYEQYF.

This rearrangement joins TRBV9 to TRBJ2-5; D may be TRBD1 (6 bases). Per the germline V gene, CDR1 is SGDLS and CDR2 is YYNGEE. V was cut by 4 bases and J by 5 bases, with 12 bases left in between. CDR3 length: 13 residues. CDR3 nucleotides: TGTGCCAGCAGCTACAGGGATGAGGAGACCCAGTACTTC. This encodes CASSYRDEETQYF.

The chain has TRBV5-4 and TRBJ1-6, with TRBD1 matching over 9 bases. CDR1 SGHNT and CDR2 YYREEE come from the germline V gene (reference sequence). CDR3 size: 16 residues. CDR3 nucleotides: TGTGCTCTAACTCGGGACAGGGTTACGTATAATTCACCCCTCCACTTT. Translating gives CALTRDRVTYNSPLHF.

J is TRBJ2-1 and V is TRBV18; 9 nucleotides match TRBD2. Germline lookup yields CDR1 KGHSH and CDR2 LQKENI. V was pared by 3 bases and J by 7 bases, with 4 bases of the junction left unmatched. CDR3 length: 14 amino acids. The CDR3 DNA is TGTGCCAGCTCACCCGGGACTAGCAGTAATGAGCAGTTCTTC. Encoded protein: CASSPGTSSNEQFF.

This sequence joins TRBV5-1 and TRBJ2-1; maybe TRBD1 (6 bases). Trimming took 0 bases from V and 8 from J, leaving 15 bases between them. Germline assignment: CDR1 SGHRS and CDR2 YFSETQ. This CDR3 contains 15 residues. The chain's CDR3 is CASSLGGTGKDEQFF. The CDR3 region has the DNA TGCGCCAGCAGCTTGGGGGGAACAGGGAAAGATGAGCAGTTCTTC. Looking up the rest from reference TRBV5-1 and TRBJ2-1 gives the full variable domain: KAGVTQTPRYLIKTRGQQVTLSCSPISGHRSVSWYQQTPGQGLQFLFEYFSETQRNKGNFPGRFSGRQFSNSRSEMNVSTLELGDSALYLCASSLGGTGKDEQFFGPGTRLTVL.

This rearrangement joins TRBV10-3 to TRBJ2-1, with TRBD1 matching 9 bases. V lost 6 bases and J lost 7; bases outside the gene matches: 7. Germline V gene lookup returns CDR1 ENHRY and CDR2 SYGVKD. This CDR3 has 14 residues. This CDR3 reads CAISPTGGENEQFF. CDR3 DNA sequence: TGTGCCATCAGCCCGACAGGGGGAGAAAATGAGCAGTTCTTC.

The V and J genes are TRBV7-2 and TRBJ2-7, with 12 bases fitting TRBD1. Germline V gene lookup returns CDR1 SGHTA and CDR2 FQGNSA. With V trimmed by 1 base and J by 6 bases, 7 bases remained unmatched. This CDR3 contains 16 residues. CDR3 sequence: CASSLGRGTGGREQYF. CDR3 DNA sequence: TGTGCCAGCAGCTTAGGGCGTGGGACAGGGGGCCGCGAGCAGTACTTC. Using reference TRBV7-2 and TRBJ2-7 for the parts outside the CDR3, the full variable domain is GAGVSQSPSNKVTEKGKDVELRCDPISGHTALYWYRQSLGQGLEFLIYFQGNSAPDKSGLPSDRFSAERTGGSVSTLTIQRTQQEDSAVYLCASSLGRGTGGREQYFGPGTRLTVT.

This clone was seen just once. This chain links TRBV6-5 with TRBJ1-2, with 8 bases matching TRBD1. The CDR3 runs 12 residues. The junction had 4 bases not matched to a gene; V was cut back by 7 bases and J by 6 bases. Germline V gene sequence: CDR1 MNHEY, CDR2 SVGAGI. The CDR3 protein is CASTRTGNGYTF. The CDR3 bases are TGTGCCAGCACCAGGACAGGGAATGGCTACACCTTC.

This clone has only a few counts. This chain connects TRBV18 to TRBJ1-1; 7 nucleotides match TRBD1. The V gene's germline CDR1 is KGHSH and CDR2 LQKENI. Germline trimming cut 3 bases from V and 5 bases from J; bases unmatched to any gene: 6. This CDR3 comprises 14 residues. Here the CDR3 DNA reads TGTGCCAGCTCACCCGACGCAGGGGGGACTGAAGCTTTCTTT. Protein product: CASSPDAGGTEAFF.

The chain joins TRBV5-1 to TRBJ2-1; D not certain. Germline V gene sequence: CDR1 SGHRS, CDR2 YFSETQ. This CDR3 contains 11 residues. V lost 7 bases and J 7 bases, leaving 9 bases between the germline ends. CDR3 sequence (DNA): TGCGCCAGCGGGCTTCCAAATGAGCAGTTCTTC. It translates to CASGLPNEQFF.

The chain recombines TRBV27 with TRBJ2-3; D is unresolved. The CDR3 is 12 residues long. The germline V gene has CDR1 MNHEY and CDR2 SMNVEV (reference sequence). V dropped 5 bases and J dropped 6 bases, with 9 bases sitting between them. This CDR3 reads CASSNYGDTQYF. CDR3 DNA sequence: TGTGCCAGCAGTAACTACGGGGATACGCAGTATTTT.

J is TRBJ2-7 and V is TRBV4-1, with 10 bases that match TRBD2. The CDR3 is made up of 16 amino acids. The ends lost 6 bases at V and 0 bases at J; junction bases unmatched: 8. Per the germline V gene, CDR1 is MGHRA and CDR2 is YSYEKL. The CDR3 loop is CASSIGAGGISYEQYF. As DNA, the CDR3 is TGCGCCAGCAGTATTGGAGCGGGAGGGATCTCCTACGAGCAGTACTTC.